The clone carrying this T cell receptor (beta chain) was picked up many times. The target antigen is unknown. The V gene's germline CDR1 is SGHVS and CDR2 FNYEAQ. The CDR3 sequence is 14 residues long. Trimming took 5 bases from V and 0 from J, leaving 9 bases between them. This sample is drawn from a study of T cells after yellow fever vaccination. The study, taken as a whole, reports: Repertoires obtained by FACS sorting could include abundant clonotypes that entered as contaminants from the bulk population. Clones that expanded after primary vaccination mostly reappeared after the booster (roughly 97% CD4, 88% CD8).

Synthesis of TCR cDNA relied on 5'RACE template switching, which attached a universal primer site and UMIs. TCRdb recomputed calls from the 5' RACE reads with MiXCR, one row per CDR3 protein. The repertoire consists of 240,000 or so distinct CDR3 sequences, with less than 9% occurring once and the leading ten covering around 0.9%. This sequence joins TRBV7-6 and TRBJ2-3; D uncertain. Sequencing was performed on CD4+ T cells sorted from PBMCs, taken 15 days after the yellow fever booster vaccination. This sequence was found in a man aged 30 to 39 who received the YFV17D yellow fever vaccine. CDR3 nucleotide sequence: TGTGCCAGCAGCCCAGTACCTAGCACAGATACGCAGTATTTT. Residues: CASSPVPSTDTQYF.